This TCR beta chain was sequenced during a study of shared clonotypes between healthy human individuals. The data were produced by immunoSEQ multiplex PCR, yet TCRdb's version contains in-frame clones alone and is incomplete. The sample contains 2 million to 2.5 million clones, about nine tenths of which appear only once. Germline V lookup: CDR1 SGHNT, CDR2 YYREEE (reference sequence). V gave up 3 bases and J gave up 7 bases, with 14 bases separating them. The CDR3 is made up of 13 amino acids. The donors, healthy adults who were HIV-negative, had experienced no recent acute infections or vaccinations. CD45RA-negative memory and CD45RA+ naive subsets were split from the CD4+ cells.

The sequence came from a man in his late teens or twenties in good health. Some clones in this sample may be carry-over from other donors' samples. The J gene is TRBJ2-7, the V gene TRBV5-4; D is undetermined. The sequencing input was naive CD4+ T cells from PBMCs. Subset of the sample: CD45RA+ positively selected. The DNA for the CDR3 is TGTGCCAGCAGCTCCCGGACGGATGGGGAGCAGTACTTC. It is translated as CASSSRTDGEQYF.